This paragraph covers one TCR beta chain sequence. Antigen specificity is unknown. Method: immunoSEQ multiplex PCR; TCRdb's copy keeps in-frame clones and lacks some. This sample has about 52,000 clones, with 70% to 85% found just once. The data were taken from a study of identifying expanded T cells in peripheral blood. Study-wide results and caveats: About 1.2 clones differed between technical replicates, versus approximately 16 and 20 over time.

The CDR3 spans 16 residues. The V gene's germline CDR1 is SGHRS and CDR2 YFSETQ. Trimming cost V 4 bases and J 0 bases; bases outside gene matches: 9. The sample taken for sequencing was blood. The source is a person between 18 and 75 years old in good health. V is TRBV5-1 and J is TRBJ1-1; 7 nucleotides match TRBD1. CDR3 nucleotides: TGCGCCAGCAGCCTGGGGCAGGGGGTAATGAACACTGAAGCTTTCTTT. Translation: CASSLGQGVMNTEAFF.